A single sample gave rise to the 10 T cell receptor beta chains below, sequenced in a study of shared clonotypes between healthy human individuals. Libraries were prepared by immunoSEQ multiplex PCR; TCRdb keeps only in-frame clonotypes and omits some of them. The sample comprises around 1,000,000 clones, roughly 80% of which are singletons, and almost 0.9% rests with the top ten. The material sequenced was memory CD4+ T cells from PBMCs. The subset here: CD45RA-negative fraction. These receptors were taken from a man in his late teens or twenties in good health. Some clones in this sample may be carry-over from other donors' samples.

J is TRBJ2-3 and V is TRBV5-1; 7 bases line up with TRBD1. CDR3 length equals 14 residues. J gave up 1 base and V 4 bases, and 3 bases lay outside the gene matches. Germline-derived CDR1 and CDR2 are SGHRS and YFSETQ. The CDR3 coding sequence is TGCGCCAGCAGCCAGGGACAGCGCACAGATACGCAGTATTTT. Its protein product is CASSQGQRTDTQYF.

The V gene is TRBV19, the J gene TRBJ2-7; possibly TRBD2 for D (5 bases). The CDR3 extends over 10 amino acids. CDR1 LNHDA and CDR2 SQIVND come from the germline V gene (reference sequence). Trimming stripped 11 bases from V and 3 bases from J, with 8 bases between. Here the CDR3 DNA reads TGTGCCCAGGAGGACTACGAGCAGTACTTC. Its translation is CAQEDYEQYF. The full variable domain, rest sourced from reference TRBV19 and TRBJ2-7, is DGGITQSPKYLFRKEGQNVTLSCEQNLNHDAMYWYRQDPGQGLRLIYYSQIVNDFQKGDIAEGYSVSREKKESFPLTVTSAQKNPTAFYLCAQEDYEQYFGPGTRLTVT.

This clone was seen repeatedly, ten times or more. The chain links TRBV7-6 to TRBJ1-4; D is unclear. Germline V gene lookup returns CDR1 SGHVS and CDR2 FNYEAQ. Trimming shortened V by 0 bases and J by 11 bases, and 7 bases separated the two germline ends. The CDR3 consists of 12 residues. CDR3 amino acids: CASSLASGKLFF. The CDR3 bases are TGTGCCAGCAGCTTAGCGTCCGGGAAACTGTTTTTT.

This chain links TRBV9 with TRBJ2-3; D is undetermined. Germline V gene data show CDR1 as SGDLS and CDR2 as YYNGEE. Trimming removed 4 bases from V and 0 bases from J, with 15 bases in between. CDR3 length: 16 residues. CDR3 in amino acids: CASSPSVGLSTDTQYF. The DNA of the CDR3 is TGTGCCAGCAGCCCCTCGGTTGGGTTGAGCACAGATACGCAGTATTTT.

V is TRBV27 and J is TRBJ1-2; D is perhaps TRBD1 (5 bases). Trimming took off 4 bases at V and 2 bases at J, with 14 bases between the two ends. Germline lookup yields CDR1 MNHEY and CDR2 SMNVEV (reference sequence). The CDR3 extends over 15 amino acids. CDR3 amino acids: CASSSGGATNYGYTF. The CDR3 nucleotides read TGTGCCAGCAGTTCAGGAGGGGCAACCAACTATGGCTACACCTTC.

This clone showed up just once. The chain carries TRBV5-4 and TRBJ2-2; TRBD1 aligns across 8 bases. V lost 0 bases and J lost 2; bases outside the gene matches: 3. The V gene's germline CDR1 is SGHNT and CDR2 YYREEE (reference sequence). The CDR3 is made up of 16 amino acids. As DNA, the CDR3 is TGTGCCAGCAGCTTGGTAGGACAGGGAAACACCGGGGAGCTGTTTTTT. Amino acids: CASSLVGQGNTGELFF.

This chain links TRBV21-1 with TRBJ1-1. TRBV21-1 constitutes a pseudogene. The CDR3 sequence is 14 residues long. CDR3 residues: CASSLLGVNTEAFF. As DNA, the CDR3 is TGTGCCAGCAGCCTCCTCGGGGTGAACACTGAAGCTTTCTTT.

The chain is built from TRBV5-1 and TRBJ2-7; a possible D gene is TRBD1 (5 bases). V lost 4 bases to trimming and J lost 3 bases, with 14 bases between them. CDR3 size: 14 residues. The V gene's germline CDR1 is SGHRS and CDR2 YFSETQ. The CDR3 region has the DNA TGCGCCAGCAGCCGGAAGGGGCAGGACTACGAGCAGTACTTC. This translates into CASSRKGQDYEQYF.

The genes are TRBV18 and TRBJ2-2; tentative D call: TRBD1 (5 bases). This CDR3 comprises 15 residues. CDR1 is KGHSH, CDR2 LQKENI, per germline. The V end was cut by 4 bases, the J end by 5 bases, with 14 bases between. CDR3 protein: CASSLQIRGTGELFF. The CDR3 coding sequence is TGTGCCAGCTCACTGCAAATAAGGGGAACCGGGGAGCTGTTTTTT. Combining the CDR3 with reference TRBV18 and TRBJ2-2 gives the whole variable domain NAGVMQNPRHLVRRRGQEARLRCSPMKGHSHVYWYRQLPEEGLKFMVYLQKENIIDESGMPKERFSAEFPKEGPSILRIQQVVRGDSAAYFCASSLQIRGTGELFFGEGSRLTVL.

The chain uses TRBV15 and TRBJ1-6; TRBD1 aligns across 8 bases. The CDR3 spans 15 residues. The germline CDR1 and CDR2 sequences are LNHNV and YYDKDF (reference sequence). V dropped 2 bases and J dropped 10; count of bases not matched to a gene: 7. CDR3 residues: CATSRRTGGRSPLHF. The CDR3 DNA follows: TGTGCCACCAGCAGAAGAACAGGGGGTCGATCACCCCTCCACTTT.